This paragraph covers one TCR beta chain sequence. Its antigen is undetermined. A J-beta primer mix and a sample-barcoded 5' primer were used in a second PCR of roughly 7 to 12 cycles. Researchers report that a template-switch adaptor with 12 random nucleotides tagged each cDNA molecule. TCRdb analysed the 5' RACE reads with MiXCR anew, one entry per CDR3 protein. The table lists approximately 800,000 distinct CDR3 sequences, 55% to 70% of them singletons. The sample originates from a study of blood T cells in healthy people across ages. Whole-study results and caveats: Estimates of diversity drawn from one million T cells were considered underestimates. The study found TCR beta diversity correlated strongly with naive T cell percentage.

V was cut by 4 bases and J by 2 bases, with 15 bases left in between. The CDR3 spans 15 residues. Germline V CDR1 and CDR2: SGHTA, FQGNSA. Specimen: blood. V is TRBV7-2 and J is TRBJ2-7; D gene uncertain. The source of this sequence is a man aged 25-45 years in good health. The CDR3 region is CASSYPDKPPYEQYF. The CDR3, as DNA: TGTGCCAGCAGCTACCCCGACAAACCCCCCTACGAGCAGTACTTC.